Following are 28 T cell receptor beta chains from one sample sequenced in a study of blood T cell repertoires in COVID-19. The table came from immunoSEQ multiplex PCR; TCRdb's copy has only in-frame clones and leaves some out. Here the sample spans a few hundred thousand clones, more than 75% being singletons. The source material was peripheral blood. The receptors were sampled from a woman in her 70s with COVID-19, enrolled during active disease.

The chain joins TRBV9 to TRBJ1-4, with D unclear. With 4 bases removed from V and 7 bases from J, the gap between germline ends came to 20 bases. The CDR3 is 16 amino acids. Germline-derived CDR1 and CDR2 are SGDLS and YYNGEE. DNA of the CDR3: TGTGCCAGCAGCCCCCGGTACGGGAACCCTCTTGAAAAACTGTTTTTT. This codes for CASSPRYGNPLEKLFF.

This chain joins TRBV24-1 and TRBJ2-3, with TRBD2 identical over 11 bases. Germline loops: CDR1 KGHDR, CDR2 SFDVKD. Trimming at V came to 6 bases and at J to 7 bases, leaving 8 bases not matched to a gene. CDR3 length: 15 residues. The CDR3 spells CATSPGLAVMNTQYF. CDR3 sequence (DNA): TGTGCCACCAGTCCGGGACTAGCGGTAATGAATACGCAGTATTTT.

The J gene is TRBJ1-4, the V gene TRBV2; D unclear. Germline assignment: CDR1 SNHLY and CDR2 FYNNEI. The CDR3 has 11 amino acids. The ends were cut back, 5 bases at V and 8 bases at J, with 6 bases in the middle. CDR3 amino acids: CASSKREKLFF. In DNA form, the CDR3 reads TGTGCCAGCAGTAAGAGGGAAAAACTGTTTTTT.

V usage is TRBV5-4 and J usage is TRBJ1-1; 7 nucleotides line up with TRBD1. CDR3 size: 15 residues. Germline V gene sequence: CDR1 SGHNT, CDR2 YYREEE (reference sequence). V was pared by 5 bases and J by 2 bases, with 9 bases of the junction left unmatched. The CDR3 here is CASSYPGQRNTEAFF. CDR3 bases: TGTGCCAGCAGTTATCCGGGACAGCGCAACACTGAAGCTTTCTTT.

This clone is a singleton in its sample. The chain recombines TRBV7-9 with TRBJ2-1; 12 positions match TRBD2. The germline V gene has CDR1 SEHNR and CDR2 FQNEAQ (reference sequence). The V segment lost 5 bases and the J segment 7 bases; nucleotides outside the gene matches: 6. The CDR3 is made up of 15 amino acids. The DNA of the CDR3 is TGTGCCAGCAGCACCCAGACTAGCGGGAGTAATGAGCAGTTCTTC. It is translated as CASSTQTSGSNEQFF. The full variable domain, in which reference TRBV7-9 and TRBJ2-1 provide the parts outside the CDR3, is DTGVSQNPRHKITKRGQNVTFRCDPISEHNRLYWYRQTLGQGPEFLTYFQNEAQLEKSRLLSDRFSAERPKGSFSTLEIQRTEQGDSAMYLCASSTQTSGSNEQFFGPGTRLTVL.

This chain uses TRBV6-5 with TRBJ1-1, with TRBD1 identical over 8 bases. V lost 1 base and J lost 3; bases outside the gene matches: 4. This CDR3 is 15 amino acids long. Germline-derived CDR1 and CDR2 are MNHEY and SVGAGI. The chain's CDR3 is CASSYFQGADTEAFF. CDR3 nucleotides: TGTGCCAGCAGTTACTTCCAGGGGGCAGACACTGAAGCTTTCTTT.

This clone was observed a single time. The J gene is TRBJ2-5, the V gene TRBV12-3 or TRBV12-4, with D tentatively TRBD1 (6 bases). V shed 6 bases and J shed 5 bases, with 7 bases lying between them. The CDR3 has 11 residues. CDR3 in DNA: TGTGCCAGCAGGCAGGGGGAGACCCAGTACTTC. Translation gives CASRQGETQYF.

The rearrangement uses TRBV5-1 and TRBJ2-3; 10 nucleotides agree with TRBD2. Germline lookup yields CDR1 SGHRS and CDR2 YFSETQ. The CDR3 extends over 15 amino acids. With V trimmed by 0 bases and J by 6 bases, 4 bases remained unmatched. The CDR3 here is CASSLGPSGSDTQYF. The CDR3 DNA follows: TGCGCCAGCAGCTTGGGCCCTAGCGGGAGCGATACGCAGTATTTT.

The gene calls are TRBV28 and TRBJ1-4; TRBD1 matches 10 bases. The CDR3 contains 13 residues. From germline, CDR1 is MDHEN and CDR2 SYDVKM. V was clipped by 2 bases and J by 13 bases; unmatched bases: 4. CDR3 nucleotide sequence: TGTGCCAGCAGTTTAGACCGGACAGGGGGACTGTTTTTT. Its protein is CASSLDRTGGLFF.

The gene calls are TRBV7-2 and TRBJ2-7; TRBD2 agrees at 12 bases. Unmatched junction bases numbered 1, after V lost 0 bases and J lost 7 bases. The CDR3 covers 14 residues. The germline CDR1 and CDR2 sequences are SGHTA and FQGNSA. DNA of the CDR3: TGTGCCAGCAGCTTAGCAGGACTAGCGGGAGAGCAGTACTTC. Translated, it gives CASSLAGLAGEQYF.

There are a few counts of this clone. The chain employs TRBV18 and TRBJ1-1; no clear D gene. Germline V CDR1 and CDR2: KGHSH, LQKENI. CDR3 length equals 14 residues. V was trimmed by 5 bases and J by 11 bases, leaving 21 bases between them. CDR3 coding DNA: TGTGCCAGCTCAGAGGCGGGCGCCGAACTTGGGGCTTTCTTT. Its translation: CASSEAGAELGAFF.

The V and J genes are TRBV24-1 and TRBJ1-2, with D perhaps matching TRBD1 (5 bases). The CDR3 covers 12 residues. Germline assignment: CDR1 KGHDR and CDR2 SFDVKD. V lost 4 bases and J lost 4, with 6 bases in between. CDR3 sequence: CATSEDSYGYTF. CDR3 sequence (DNA): TGTGCCACCAGTGAAGACAGCTATGGCTACACCTTC.

This CDR3 is CASSFRGPGEQYF. DNA for the CDR3: TGTGCCAGCAGTTTCAGGGGGCCCGGGGAGCAGTACTTC. The gene calls are TRBV12-3 or TRBV12-4 and TRBJ2-7, with 8 bases that match TRBD1. V shed 3 bases and J 7 bases; nucleotides not matched to a gene: 5. The CDR3 extends over 13 amino acids.

V is TRBV5-6 and J is TRBJ2-7, with a possible D match to TRBD1 (5 bases). Trimming left V 0 bases short and J 2 bases short, with 12 bases between. Germline values: CDR1 SGHDT, CDR2 YYEEEE. CDR3 size: 15 residues. The CDR3 here is CASSLAPGPAYEQYF. CDR3 nucleotide sequence: TGTGCCAGCAGCTTGGCGCCAGGGCCAGCCTACGAGCAGTACTTC.

V usage is TRBV28 and J usage is TRBJ2-7; 7 positions match TRBD2. Germline lookup yields CDR1 MDHEN and CDR2 SYDVKM. V lost 6 bases and J lost 1; bases outside the gene matches: 9. This CDR3 is built from 15 residues. The CDR3 nucleotides read TGTGCCAGCAGCACCGGGGCTAGCGGTTCCTACGAGCAGTACTTC. The encoded protein is CASSTGASGSYEQYF.

This chain uses TRBV5-8 with TRBJ2-3; 10 nucleotides line up with TRBD2. Germline V CDR1 and CDR2: SGHTS, YDEGEE. There are 16 residues in the CDR3. J was trimmed by 5 bases and V by 1 base; bases with no gene match: 7. The CDR3 DNA sequence: TGTGCCAGCAGCTTGAAGGCTAGCGGGAGTGAAGATACGCAGTATTTT. This translates into CASSLKASGSEDTQYF.

The chain employs TRBV5-1 and TRBJ2-1; 9 positions match TRBD2. Per germline, CDR1 SGHRS and CDR2 YFSETQ. The CDR3 contains 14 residues. V was pared by 5 bases and J by 6 bases, with 6 bases of the junction left unmatched. CDR3: CASSSTSGPNEQFF. CDR3 DNA: TGCGCCAGCAGTTCGACTAGCGGACCCAATGAGCAGTTCTTC.

This clone was counted between two and nine times. The J gene is TRBJ2-1, the V gene TRBV11-3; no reliable D call. Germline V gene lookup returns CDR1 SGHNT and CDR2 YENEEA. This CDR3 spans 14 amino acids. Trimming stripped 0 bases from V and 5 bases from J, with 8 bases between. The CDR3 spells CASSLEPYNNEQFF. Here the CDR3 DNA reads TGTGCCAGCAGCTTAGAACCATACAACAATGAGCAGTTCTTC.

The chain links TRBV2 to TRBJ2-7, with TRBD2 as a possible D gene (6 bases). CDR3 length: 14 residues. Germline lookup yields CDR1 SNHLY and CDR2 FYNNEI. V gave up 4 bases and J gave up 2 bases, with 12 bases separating them. CDR3 amino acids: CASSASGDAYEQYF. CDR3 coding DNA: TGTGCCAGCAGTGCATCGGGAGACGCCTACGAGCAGTACTTC.

This clone occurred many times. The chain recombines TRBV3-1 (or the pseudogene TRBV3-2) with TRBJ1-4; D remains unclear. CDR3 size: 16 residues. Germline assignment: CDR1 LGHDT and CDR2 YNNKEL (reference sequence). V lost 4 bases and J 5 bases, leaving 17 bases between the germline ends. The CDR3 is CASSPLSSVCNEKLFF. CDR3 DNA sequence: TGTGCCAGCAGCCCCCTTTCGAGTGTGTGCAATGAAAAACTGTTTTTT.

About this clone itself: The sample carries other DNA sequences with the same CDR3. The chain has TRBV7-2 and TRBJ2-7; 13 bases line up with TRBD2. Per the germline V gene, CDR1 is SGHTA and CDR2 is FQGNSA. J lost 2 bases, V lost 5 bases, and 3 bases had no gene match. This CDR3 has 15 residues. The CDR3, as DNA: TGTGCCAGCAGCCTTGGGACTAGCGGGACCTACGAGCAGTACTTC. Translation: CASSLGTSGTYEQYF.

The chain has TRBV9 and TRBJ1-3; 7 bases agree with TRBD1. The ends lost 2 bases at V and 0 bases at J; junction bases unmatched: 5. The CDR3 runs to 16 residues. The germline gives CDR1 SGDLS, CDR2 YYNGEE. The CDR3 region is CASSVAGGISGNTIYF. The DNA of the CDR3 is TGTGCCAGCAGCGTTGCAGGGGGTATCTCTGGAAACACCATATATTTT. Drawing the rest from reference TRBV9 and TRBJ1-3, the complete variable domain is DSGVTQTPKHLITATGQRVTLRCSPRSGDLSVYWYQQSLDQGLQFLIQYYNGEERAKGNILERFSAQQFPDLHSELNLSSLELGDSALYFCASSVAGGISGNTIYFGEGSWLTVV.

The genes are TRBV18 and TRBJ1-1, with a possible D match to TRBD1 (5 bases). Trimming left V 4 bases short and J 0 bases short, with 12 bases between. The CDR3 spans 15 residues. The germline V gene encodes CDR1 KGHSH and CDR2 LQKENI. The CDR3 sequence is CASSLYKDMNTEAFF. The DNA of the CDR3 is TGTGCCAGCTCACTATACAAGGACATGAACACTGAAGCTTTCTTT.

This clone turned up a few times. The chain recombines TRBV5-1 with TRBJ2-3, with 8 bases fitting TRBD2. The CDR3 has 15 amino acids. The trim removed 4 bases at V and 4 bases at J, leaving 8 bases unmatched. Germline V lookup: CDR1 SGHRS, CDR2 YFSETQ. The CDR3 spells CASSATGTRADTQYF. The CDR3 DNA follows: TGCGCCAGCAGCGCAACCGGGACTAGGGCAGATACGCAGTATTTT.

The V and J genes are TRBV6-5 and TRBJ1-2; 7 bases map to TRBD1. Per germline, CDR1 MNHEY and CDR2 SVGAGI. The CDR3 length is 14 residues. V was clipped by 7 bases and J by 8 bases; unmatched bases: 13. The CDR3 protein is CASTFQGVIWGYTF. CDR3 coding DNA: TGTGCCAGCACCTTCCAGGGGGTAATCTGGGGCTACACCTTC.

The rearrangement links TRBV5-8 to TRBJ1-5; 7 bases align to TRBD1. V lost 3 bases and J lost 2; bases outside the gene matches: 11. Germline CDR1 is SGHTS and CDR2 is YDEGEE. The CDR3 length is 17 residues. DNA for the CDR3: TGTGCCAGCAGCTCCCACAGGGGAGGAGGCGGCAATCAGCCCCAGCATTTT. Encoded protein: CASSSHRGGGGNQPQHF.

This clone was found once. The V and J genes are TRBV19 and TRBJ2-7; 9 bases agree with TRBD1. The CDR3 is made up of 15 amino acids. The V and J ends lost 5 bases and 4 bases, in that order; junction bases with no gene match: 9. Germline CDR1 is LNHDA and CDR2 is SQIVND (reference sequence). The chain's CDR3 is CASSLAGTGLYEQYF. CDR3 DNA sequence: TGTGCCAGTAGTCTTGCTGGGACAGGGTTGTACGAGCAGTACTTC.

J is TRBJ2-5 and V is TRBV7-2; tentative D call: TRBD1 (5 bases). Germline CDR1 and CDR2: SGHTA and FQGNSA. The V end was cut by 1 base, the J end by 4 bases, with 13 bases between. The CDR3 sequence is 15 residues long. This CDR3 is CASSLERRVRETQYF. CDR3 in DNA: TGTGCCAGCAGCTTAGAACGCAGGGTGAGAGAGACCCAGTACTTC.